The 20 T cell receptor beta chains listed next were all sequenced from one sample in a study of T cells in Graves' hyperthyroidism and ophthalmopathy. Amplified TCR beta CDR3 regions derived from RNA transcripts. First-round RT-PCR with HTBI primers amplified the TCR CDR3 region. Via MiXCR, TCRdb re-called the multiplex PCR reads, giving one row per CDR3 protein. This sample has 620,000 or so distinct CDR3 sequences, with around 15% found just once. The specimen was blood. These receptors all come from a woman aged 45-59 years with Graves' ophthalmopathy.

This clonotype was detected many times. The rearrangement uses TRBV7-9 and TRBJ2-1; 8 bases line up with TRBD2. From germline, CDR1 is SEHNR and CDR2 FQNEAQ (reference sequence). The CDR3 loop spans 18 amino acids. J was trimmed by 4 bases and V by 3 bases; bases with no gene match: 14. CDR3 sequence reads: CASSFVTSVDSYYNEQFF. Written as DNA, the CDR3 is TGTGCCAGCAGCTTCGTGACTAGCGTAGACTCTTATTACAATGAGCAGTTCTTC.

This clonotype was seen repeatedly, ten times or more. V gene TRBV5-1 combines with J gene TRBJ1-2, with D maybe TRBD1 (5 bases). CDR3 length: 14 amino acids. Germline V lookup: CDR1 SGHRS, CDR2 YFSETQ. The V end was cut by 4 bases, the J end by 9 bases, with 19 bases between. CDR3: CASSDQRQSGSYTF. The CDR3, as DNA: TGCGCCAGCAGCGATCAAAGACAGAGCGGGAGCTACACCTTC.

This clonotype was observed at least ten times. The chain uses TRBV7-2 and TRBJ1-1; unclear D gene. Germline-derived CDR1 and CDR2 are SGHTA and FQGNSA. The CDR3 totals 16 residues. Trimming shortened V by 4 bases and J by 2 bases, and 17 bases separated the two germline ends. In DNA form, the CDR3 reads TGTGCCAGCAGCTCAGCAGTGGCAACAAGAAACACTGAAGCTTTCTTT. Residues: CASSSAVATRNTEAFF.

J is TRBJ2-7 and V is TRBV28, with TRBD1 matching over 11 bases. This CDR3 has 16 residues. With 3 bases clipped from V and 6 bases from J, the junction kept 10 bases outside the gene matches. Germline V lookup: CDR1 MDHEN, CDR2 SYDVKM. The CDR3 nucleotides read TGTGCCAGCAGTTTTCATGGACAGGGGGCTATCGGCGAGCAGTACTTC. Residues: CASSFHGQGAIGEQYF.

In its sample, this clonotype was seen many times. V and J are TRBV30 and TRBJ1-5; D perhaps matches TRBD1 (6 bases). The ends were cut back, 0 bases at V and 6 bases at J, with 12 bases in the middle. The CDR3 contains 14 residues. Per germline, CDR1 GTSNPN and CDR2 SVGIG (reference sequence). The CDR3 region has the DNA TGTGCCTGGAGTGTCCCACAGGGAGGTCAGCCCCAGCATTTT. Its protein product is CAWSVPQGGQPQHF.

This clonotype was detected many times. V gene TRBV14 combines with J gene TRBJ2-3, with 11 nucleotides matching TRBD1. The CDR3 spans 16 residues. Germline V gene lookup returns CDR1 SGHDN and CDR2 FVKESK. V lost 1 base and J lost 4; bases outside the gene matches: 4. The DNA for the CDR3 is TGTGCCAGCAGCCAAGGGGACAGGGGGATATCAGATACGCAGTATTTT. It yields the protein CASSQGDRGISDTQYF.

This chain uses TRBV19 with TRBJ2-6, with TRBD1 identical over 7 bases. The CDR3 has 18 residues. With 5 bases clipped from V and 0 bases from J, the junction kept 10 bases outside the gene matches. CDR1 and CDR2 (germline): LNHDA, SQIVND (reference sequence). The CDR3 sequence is CASSARTTGFSGANVLTF. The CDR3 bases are TGTGCCAGTAGTGCGAGAACGACAGGGTTCTCTGGGGCCAACGTCCTGACTTTC.

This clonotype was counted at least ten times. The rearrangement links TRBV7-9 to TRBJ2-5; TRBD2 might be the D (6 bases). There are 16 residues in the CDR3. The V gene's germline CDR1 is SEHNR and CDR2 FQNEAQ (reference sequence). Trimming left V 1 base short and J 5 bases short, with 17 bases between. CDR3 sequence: CASSLVSWASGETQYF. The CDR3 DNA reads TGTGCCAGCAGCTTAGTTTCCTGGGCCAGCGGGGAGACCCAGTACTTC.

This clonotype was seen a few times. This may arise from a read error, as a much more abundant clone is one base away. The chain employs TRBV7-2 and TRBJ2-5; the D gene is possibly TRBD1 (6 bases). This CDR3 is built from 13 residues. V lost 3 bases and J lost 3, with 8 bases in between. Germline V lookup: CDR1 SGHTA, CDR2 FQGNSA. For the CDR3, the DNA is TGTGCCAGCAGCTTTCACAGGGAAGAGACCCAGTACTTC. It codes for CASSFHREETQYF.

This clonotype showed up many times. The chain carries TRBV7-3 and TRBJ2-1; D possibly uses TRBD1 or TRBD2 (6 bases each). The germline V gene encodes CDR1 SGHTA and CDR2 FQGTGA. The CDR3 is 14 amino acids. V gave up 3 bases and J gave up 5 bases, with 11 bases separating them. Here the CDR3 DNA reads TGTGCCAGCAGCTTTAGGGGGGCCCACAATGAGCAGTTCTTC. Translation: CASSFRGAHNEQFF.

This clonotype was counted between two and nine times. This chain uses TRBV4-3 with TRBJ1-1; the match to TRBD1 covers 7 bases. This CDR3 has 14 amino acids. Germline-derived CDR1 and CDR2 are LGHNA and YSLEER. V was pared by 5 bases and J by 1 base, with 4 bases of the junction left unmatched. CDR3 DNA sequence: TGCGCCAGCAGCTACAGGGGTAAGAACACTGAAGCTTTCTTT. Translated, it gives CASSYRGKNTEAFF.

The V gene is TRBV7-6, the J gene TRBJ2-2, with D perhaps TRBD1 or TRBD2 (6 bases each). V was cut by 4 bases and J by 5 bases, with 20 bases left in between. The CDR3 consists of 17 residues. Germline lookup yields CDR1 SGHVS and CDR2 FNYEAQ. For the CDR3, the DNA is TGTGCCAGCAGCTCTAGATTTGGGGGGCGCGATACCGGGGAGCTGTTTTTT. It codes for CASSSRFGGRDTGELFF.

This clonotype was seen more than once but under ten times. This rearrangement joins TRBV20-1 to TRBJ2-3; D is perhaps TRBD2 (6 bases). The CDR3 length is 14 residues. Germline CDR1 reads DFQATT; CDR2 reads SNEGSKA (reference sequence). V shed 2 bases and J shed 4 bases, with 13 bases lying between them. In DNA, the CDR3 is TGCAGTGCTAGACGACGGGGGTCCGCAGATACGCAGTATTTT. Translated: CSARRRGSADTQYF.

The CDR3, as DNA: TGTGCCAGCAGCCGGGTGGCTAGCGGAAGAAACACAGATACGCAGTATTTT. It translates to CASSRVASGRNTDTQYF. J is TRBJ2-3 and V is TRBV11-3; 7 nucleotides line up with TRBD2. This CDR3 region has 17 residues. The ends lost 5 bases at V and 2 bases at J; junction bases unmatched: 13. Germline V CDR1 and CDR2: SGHNT, YENEEA.

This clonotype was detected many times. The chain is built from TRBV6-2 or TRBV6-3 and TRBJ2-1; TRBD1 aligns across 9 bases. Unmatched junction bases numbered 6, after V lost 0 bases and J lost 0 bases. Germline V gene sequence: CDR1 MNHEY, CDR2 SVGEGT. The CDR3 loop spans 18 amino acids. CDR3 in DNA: TGTGCCAGCAGTTACTCCGTCGGGACAGGGAGCTCCTACAATGAGCAGTTCTTC. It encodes CASSYSVGTGSSYNEQFF.

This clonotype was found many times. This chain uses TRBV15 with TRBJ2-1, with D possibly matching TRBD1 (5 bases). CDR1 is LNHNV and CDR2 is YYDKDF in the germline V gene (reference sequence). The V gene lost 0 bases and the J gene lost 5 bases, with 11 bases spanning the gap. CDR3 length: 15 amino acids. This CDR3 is CATSRDWGEHNEQFF. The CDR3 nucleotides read TGTGCCACCAGCAGAGATTGGGGCGAACACAATGAGCAGTTCTTC.

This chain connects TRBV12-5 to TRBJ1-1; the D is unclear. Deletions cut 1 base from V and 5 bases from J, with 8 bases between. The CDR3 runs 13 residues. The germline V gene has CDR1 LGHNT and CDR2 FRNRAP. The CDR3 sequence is CASGLGDDTEAFF. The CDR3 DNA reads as TGTGCTAGTGGTTTGGGGGATGATACTGAAGCTTTCTTT.

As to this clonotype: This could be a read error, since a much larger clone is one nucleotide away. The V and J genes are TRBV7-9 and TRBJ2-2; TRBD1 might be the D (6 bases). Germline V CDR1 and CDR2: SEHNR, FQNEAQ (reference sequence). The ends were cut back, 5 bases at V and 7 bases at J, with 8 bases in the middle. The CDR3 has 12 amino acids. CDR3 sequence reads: CASSRDIGELFF. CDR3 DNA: TGTGCCAGCAGCCGGGACATCGGGGAGCTGTTTTTT.

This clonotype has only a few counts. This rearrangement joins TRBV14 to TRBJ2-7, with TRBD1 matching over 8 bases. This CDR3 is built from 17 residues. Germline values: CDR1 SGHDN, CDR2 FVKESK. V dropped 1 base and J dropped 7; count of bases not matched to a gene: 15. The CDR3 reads CASSQVPSLDRGWEQYF. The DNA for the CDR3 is TGTGCCAGCAGCCAAGTTCCGAGCTTAGACAGGGGCTGGGAGCAGTACTTC.

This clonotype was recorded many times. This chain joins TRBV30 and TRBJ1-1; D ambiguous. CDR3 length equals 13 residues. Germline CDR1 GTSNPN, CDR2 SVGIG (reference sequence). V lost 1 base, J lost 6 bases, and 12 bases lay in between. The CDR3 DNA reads TGTGCCTGGAGTGGAAGCTTTGGGGCTGAAGCTTTCTTT. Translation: CAWSGSFGAEAFF.